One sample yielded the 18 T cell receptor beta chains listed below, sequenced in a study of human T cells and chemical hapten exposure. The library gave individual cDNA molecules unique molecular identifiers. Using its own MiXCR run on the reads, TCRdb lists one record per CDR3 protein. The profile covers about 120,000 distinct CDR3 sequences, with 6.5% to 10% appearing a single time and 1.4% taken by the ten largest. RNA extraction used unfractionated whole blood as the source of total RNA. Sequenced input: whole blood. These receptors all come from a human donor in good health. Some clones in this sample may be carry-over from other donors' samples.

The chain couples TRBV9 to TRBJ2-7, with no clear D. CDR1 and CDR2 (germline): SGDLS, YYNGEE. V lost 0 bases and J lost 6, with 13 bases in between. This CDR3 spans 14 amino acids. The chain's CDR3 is CASSVEGSMAEQYF. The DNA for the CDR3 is TGTGCCAGCAGCGTAGAGGGTAGCATGGCCGAGCAGTACTTC. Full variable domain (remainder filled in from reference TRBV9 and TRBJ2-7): DSGVTQTPKHLITATGQRVTLRCSPRSGDLSVYWYQQSLDQGLQFLIQYYNGEERAKGNILERFSAQQFPDLHSELNLSSLELGDSALYFCASSVEGSMAEQYFGPGTRLTVT.

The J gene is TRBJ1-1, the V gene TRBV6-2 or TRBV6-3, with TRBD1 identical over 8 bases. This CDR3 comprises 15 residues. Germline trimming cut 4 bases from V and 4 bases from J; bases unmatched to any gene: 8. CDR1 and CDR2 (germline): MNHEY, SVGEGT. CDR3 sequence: CASSSIQGGGTEAFF. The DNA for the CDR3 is TGTGCCAGCAGTTCGATACAGGGGGGAGGCACTGAAGCTTTCTTT.

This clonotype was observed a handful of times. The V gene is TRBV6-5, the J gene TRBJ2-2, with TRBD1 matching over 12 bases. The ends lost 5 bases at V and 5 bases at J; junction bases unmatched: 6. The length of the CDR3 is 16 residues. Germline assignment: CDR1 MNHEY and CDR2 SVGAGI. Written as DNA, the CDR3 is TGTGCCAGCAGTGCCCCGGGACAGGGGGCGACCGGGGAGCTGTTTTTT. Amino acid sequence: CASSAPGQGATGELFF.

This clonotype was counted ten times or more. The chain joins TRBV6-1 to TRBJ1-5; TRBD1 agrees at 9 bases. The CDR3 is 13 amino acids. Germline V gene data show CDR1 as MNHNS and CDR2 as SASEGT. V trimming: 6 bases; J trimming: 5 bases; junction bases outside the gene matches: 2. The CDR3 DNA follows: TGTGCCAGCAGGGGACAGGGATATCAGCCCCAGCATTTT. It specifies CASRGQGYQPQHF.

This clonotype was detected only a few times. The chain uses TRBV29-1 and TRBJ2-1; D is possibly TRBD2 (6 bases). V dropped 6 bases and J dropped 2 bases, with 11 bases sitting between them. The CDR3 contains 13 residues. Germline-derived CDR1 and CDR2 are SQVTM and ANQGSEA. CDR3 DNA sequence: TGCAGCGTCGTAGCGGTAACCTACAATGAGCAGTTCTTC. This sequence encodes CSVVAVTYNEQFF.

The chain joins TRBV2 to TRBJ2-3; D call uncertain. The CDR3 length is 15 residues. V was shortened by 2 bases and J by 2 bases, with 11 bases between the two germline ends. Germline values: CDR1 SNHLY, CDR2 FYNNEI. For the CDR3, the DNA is TGTGCCAGCAGTGAATTTGCGGCTTACACAGATACGCAGTATTTT. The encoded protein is CASSEFAAYTDTQYF.

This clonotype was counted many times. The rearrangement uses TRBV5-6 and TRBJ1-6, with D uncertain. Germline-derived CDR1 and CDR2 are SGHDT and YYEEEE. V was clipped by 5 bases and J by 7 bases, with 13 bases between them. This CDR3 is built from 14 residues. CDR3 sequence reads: CASSPRFANSPLHF. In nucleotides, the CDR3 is TGTGCCAGCAGTCCTCGGTTTGCGAATTCACCCCTCCACTTT.

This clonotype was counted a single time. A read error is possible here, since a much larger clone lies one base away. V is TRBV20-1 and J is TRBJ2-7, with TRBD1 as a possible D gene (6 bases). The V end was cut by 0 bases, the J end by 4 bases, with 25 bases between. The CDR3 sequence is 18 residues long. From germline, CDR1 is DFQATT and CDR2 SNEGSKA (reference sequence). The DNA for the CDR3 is TGCAGTGCTAGAGATCCCGCGACGACAGGCAGGCTCTGGTACGAGCAGTACTTC. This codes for CSARDPATTGRLWYEQYF.

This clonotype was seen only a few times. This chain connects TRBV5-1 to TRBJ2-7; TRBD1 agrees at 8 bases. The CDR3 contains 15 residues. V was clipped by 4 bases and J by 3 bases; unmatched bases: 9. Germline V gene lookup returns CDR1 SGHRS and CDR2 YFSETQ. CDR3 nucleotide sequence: TGCGCCAGCAGCCACTTTGAGGGGACAGGCTACGAGCAGTACTTC. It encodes CASSHFEGTGYEQYF.

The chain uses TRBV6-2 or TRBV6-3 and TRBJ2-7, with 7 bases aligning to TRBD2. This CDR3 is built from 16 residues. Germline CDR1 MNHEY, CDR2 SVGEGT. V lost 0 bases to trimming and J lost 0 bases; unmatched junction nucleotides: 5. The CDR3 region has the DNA TGTGCCAGCAGTTACTCGATTGGGGAGGGCTCCTACGAGCAGTACTTC. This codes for CASSYSIGEGSYEQYF.

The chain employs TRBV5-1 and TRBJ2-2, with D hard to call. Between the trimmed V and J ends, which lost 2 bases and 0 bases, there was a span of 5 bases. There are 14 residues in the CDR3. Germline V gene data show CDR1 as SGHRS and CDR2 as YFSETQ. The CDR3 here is CASSFTTNTGELFF. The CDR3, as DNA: TGCGCCAGCAGCTTTACCACGAACACCGGGGAGCTGTTTTTT. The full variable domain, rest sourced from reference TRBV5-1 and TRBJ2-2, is KAGVTQTPRYLIKTRGQQVTLSCSPISGHRSVSWYQQTPGQGLQFLFEYFSETQRNKGNFPGRFSGRQFSNSRSEMNVSTLELGDSALYLCASSFTTNTGELFFGEGSRLTVL.

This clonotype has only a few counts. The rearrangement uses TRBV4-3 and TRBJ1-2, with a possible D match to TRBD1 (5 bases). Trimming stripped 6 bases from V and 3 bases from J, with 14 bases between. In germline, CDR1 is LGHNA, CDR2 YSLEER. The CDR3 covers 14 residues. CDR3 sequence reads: CASRDGGNDYGYTF. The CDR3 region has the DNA TGCGCCAGCAGAGACGGGGGAAACGACTATGGCTACACCTTC.

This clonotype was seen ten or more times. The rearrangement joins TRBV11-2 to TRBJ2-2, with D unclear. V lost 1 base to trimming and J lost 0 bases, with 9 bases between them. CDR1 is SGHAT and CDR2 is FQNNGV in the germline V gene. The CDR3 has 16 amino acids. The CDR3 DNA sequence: TGTGCCAGCAGCTTAGCGCAGAGACCGAACACCGGGGAGCTGTTTTTT. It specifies CASSLAQRPNTGELFF.

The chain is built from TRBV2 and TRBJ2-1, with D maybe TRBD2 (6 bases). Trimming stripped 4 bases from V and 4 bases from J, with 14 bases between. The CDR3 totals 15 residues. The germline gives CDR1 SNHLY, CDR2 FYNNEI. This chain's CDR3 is CASSGGTGPYNEQFF. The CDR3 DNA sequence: TGTGCCAGCAGTGGCGGGACGGGACCTTACAATGAGCAGTTCTTC.

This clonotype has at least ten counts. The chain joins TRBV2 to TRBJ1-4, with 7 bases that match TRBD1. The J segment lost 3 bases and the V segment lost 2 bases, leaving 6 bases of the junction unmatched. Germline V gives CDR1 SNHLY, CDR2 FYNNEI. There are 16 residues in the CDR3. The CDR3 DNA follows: TGTGCCAGCAGTGAACGTCCAGGGGGAGCTAATGAAAAACTGTTTTTT. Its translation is CASSERPGGANEKLFF.

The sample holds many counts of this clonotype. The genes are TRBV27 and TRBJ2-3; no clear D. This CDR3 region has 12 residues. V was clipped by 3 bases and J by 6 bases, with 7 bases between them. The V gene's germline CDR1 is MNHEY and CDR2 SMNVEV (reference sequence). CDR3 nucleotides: TGTGCCAGCAGTTTGCTAGGGGATACGCAGTATTTT. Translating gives CASSLLGDTQYF.

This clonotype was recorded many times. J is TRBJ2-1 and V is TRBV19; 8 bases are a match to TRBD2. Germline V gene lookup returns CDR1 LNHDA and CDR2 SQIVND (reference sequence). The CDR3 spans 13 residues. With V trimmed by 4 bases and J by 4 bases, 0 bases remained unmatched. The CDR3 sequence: CASSSGGYNEQFF. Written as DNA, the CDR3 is TGTGCCAGTAGTAGCGGGGGGTACAATGAGCAGTTCTTC.

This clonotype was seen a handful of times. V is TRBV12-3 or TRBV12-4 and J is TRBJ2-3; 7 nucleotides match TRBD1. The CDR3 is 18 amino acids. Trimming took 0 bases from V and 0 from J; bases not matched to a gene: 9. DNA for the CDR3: TGTGCCAGCAGTTTAGCGCGTTGGGACAGACCTAGCACAGATACGCAGTATTTT. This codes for CASSLARWDRPSTDTQYF.